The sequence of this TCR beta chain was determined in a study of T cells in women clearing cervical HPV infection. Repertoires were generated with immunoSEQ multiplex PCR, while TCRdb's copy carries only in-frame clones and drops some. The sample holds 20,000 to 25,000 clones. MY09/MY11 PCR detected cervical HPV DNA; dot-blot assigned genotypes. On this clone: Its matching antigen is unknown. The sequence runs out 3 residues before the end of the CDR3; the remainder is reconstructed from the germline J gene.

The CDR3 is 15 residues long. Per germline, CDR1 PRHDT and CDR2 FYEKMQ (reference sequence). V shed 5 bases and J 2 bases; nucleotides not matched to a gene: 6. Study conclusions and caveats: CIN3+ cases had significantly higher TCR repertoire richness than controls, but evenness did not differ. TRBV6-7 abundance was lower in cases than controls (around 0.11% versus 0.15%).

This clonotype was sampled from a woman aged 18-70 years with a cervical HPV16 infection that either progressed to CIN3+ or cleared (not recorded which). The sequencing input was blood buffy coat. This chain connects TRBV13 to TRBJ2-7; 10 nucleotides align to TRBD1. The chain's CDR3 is CASSPGQGEPYEQYF. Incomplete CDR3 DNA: TGTGCCAGCAGCCCCGGACAGGGGGAACCCTACGAG.